This T cell receptor (beta chain) was profiled in a study of T cell clonality in common variable immunodeficiency. General study findings and limits: CVID subjects showed higher TCRbeta clonality than healthy controls. Fewer deletions and N-nucleotide insertions were reportedly seen in common variable immunodeficiency TCR beta sequences. Authors noted CVID clonality's cause needs subpopulation repertoire sequencing.

The protocol was immunoSEQ multiplex PCR, while the TCRdb copy is restricted to in-frame clones and leaves out a portion. This sample has tens of thousands of clones and no singletons, with less than 3% in the ten largest. This CDR3 comprises 16 residues. CDR1 is SGHRS and CDR2 is YFSETQ in the germline V gene. V lost 0 bases and J lost 1; bases outside the gene matches: 5. This clone came up many times. What it binds is unknown. The read stops 3 residues short of the end of the CDR3; the missing end is completed from the germline J gene. V is TRBV5-1 and J is TRBJ2-5, with TRBD2 matching over 8 bases. The specimen was peripheral blood mononuclear cells. The clonotype was recovered from a person between 18 and 75 years old in good health. The CDR3 sequence: CASSLDTSGPQETQYF. Incomplete CDR3 DNA: TGCGCCAGCAGCTTGGATACTAGCGGCCCCCAAGAGACC.